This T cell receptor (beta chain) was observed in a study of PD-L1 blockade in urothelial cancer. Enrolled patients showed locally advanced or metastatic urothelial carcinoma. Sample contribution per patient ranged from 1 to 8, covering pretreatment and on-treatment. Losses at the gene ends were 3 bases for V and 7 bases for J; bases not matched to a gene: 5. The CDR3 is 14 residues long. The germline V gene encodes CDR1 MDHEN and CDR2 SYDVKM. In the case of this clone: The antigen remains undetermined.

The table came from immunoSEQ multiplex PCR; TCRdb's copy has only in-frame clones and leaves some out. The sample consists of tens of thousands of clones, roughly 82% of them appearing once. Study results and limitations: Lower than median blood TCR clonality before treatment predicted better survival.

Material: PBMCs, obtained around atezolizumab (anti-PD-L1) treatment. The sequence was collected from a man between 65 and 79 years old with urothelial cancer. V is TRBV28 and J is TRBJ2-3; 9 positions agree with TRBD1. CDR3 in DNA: TGTGCCAGCAGTTTGGGACAGGGATGGAATACGCAGTATTTT. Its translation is CASSLGQGWNTQYF.